Below are 21 T cell receptor beta chains sequenced from a single sample in a study of shared clonotypes between healthy human individuals. Profiled with immunoSEQ multiplex PCR; TCRdb holds only in-frame clones, not every one. The sample includes 450,000 to 500,000 clones, 65% to 85% of them seen just once. The specimen sequenced was PBMCs. These receptors originate from a woman aged 40 to 49 in good health. Some clones in this sample may be carry-over from other donors' samples.

This clone came up once. The V gene is TRBV18, the J gene TRBJ1-1; 11 nucleotides align to TRBD1. Germline CDR1 and CDR2: KGHSH and LQKENI. V shed 4 bases, J shed 4 bases, and the junction held 14 bases outside the gene matches. There are 18 residues in the CDR3. CDR3 in amino acids: CASSQAAGQGVPGTEAFF. As DNA, the CDR3 is TGTGCCAGCTCACAGGCCGCGGGACAGGGGGTTCCGGGCACTGAAGCTTTCTTT.

Remarks on this clone: A far bigger clonotype differs at one base, so this is likely a read error. The chain couples TRBV6-5 to TRBJ1-1, with 12 bases that match TRBD1. The length of the CDR3 is 16 residues. CDR1 and CDR2 from the germline V gene are MNHEY and SVGAGI. The CDR3 DNA reads TGTGCCATCAGTTCCACCTCCGGGACAGGGGGCCTGGTGGCTTTCTTT. It is translated as CAISSTSGTGGLVAFF.

As concerns this clone: An end of the junction differs from the germline gene, which may be a read error. CDR3 sequence reads: CASGQSSHNEQFF. The CDR3 nucleotides are TGTGCCTCGGGGCAGAGCTCCCACAATGAGCAGTTCTTC. V gene TRBV30 combines with J gene TRBJ2-1; TRBD1 or TRBD2 may be the D gene (5 bases each). The CDR3 is 13 amino acids. Germline V gene sequence: CDR1 GTSNPN, CDR2 SVGIG (reference sequence).

The chain recombines TRBV2 with TRBJ2-1; D is undetermined. The CDR3 runs 15 residues. In germline, CDR1 is SNHLY, CDR2 FYNNEI. With 6 bases removed from V and 4 bases from J, the gap between germline ends came to 16 bases. The CDR3 nucleotides read TGTGCCAGCAGGCCAGACACCGGTTCATACAATGAGCAGTTCTTC. It translates to CASRPDTGSYNEQFF.

This clone was seen only once. A far larger clone differs by one base, so this is likely a read error. This chain joins TRBV5-1 and TRBJ2-7; 7 bases line up with TRBD1. CDR3 length: 13 amino acids. Germline V gene lookup returns CDR1 SGHRS and CDR2 YFSETQ. The DNA of the CDR3 is TGCGCCAGCAGCTTCGACAGGGTCTACGGGCAGTACTTC. Residues: CASSFDRVYGQYF.

The V call is TRBV7-8, the J call TRBJ1-4; no reliable D call. The CDR3 loop spans 15 amino acids. The germline V and J ends were trimmed by 2 bases and 3 bases, with 10 bases remaining between them. From germline, CDR1 is SGHVS and CDR2 FQNEAQ. The CDR3 DNA follows: TGTGCCAGCAGCTTAAGAAGGATGTCTAATGAAAAACTGTTTTTT. It encodes CASSLRRMSNEKLFF.

The gene calls are TRBV2 and TRBJ2-7; TRBD1 is a possible D gene (5 bases). CDR1 and CDR2 (germline): SNHLY, FYNNEI. V lost 5 bases and J lost 6, with 8 bases in between. The CDR3 has 11 amino acids. CDR3 sequence: CASSPRAEQYF. CDR3 coding DNA: TGTGCCAGCAGTCCCAGGGCCGAGCAGTACTTC.

Only one count was recorded for this clone. Given a far larger clone just one base away, this is likely a sequencing read error. The J gene is TRBJ2-7, the V gene TRBV30, with 7 bases identical to TRBD2. The germline V gene has CDR1 GTSNPN and CDR2 SVGIG (reference sequence). This CDR3 has 14 residues. Here the CDR3 DNA reads TGTGCCTTGAGTGTACCCGGGGGAGGGTACGAGCAGTACTTC. Its translation: CALSVPGGGYEQYF.

The chain couples TRBV28 to TRBJ2-3; 10 bases map to TRBD2. Trimming at V came to 5 bases and at J to 4 bases, leaving 9 bases not matched to a gene. The CDR3 extends over 16 amino acids. CDR1 MDHEN and CDR2 SYDVKM come from the germline V gene. The DNA for the CDR3 is TGTGCCAGCAGTCAAATAGCGGGAGGCCCCCCAGATACGCAGTATTTT. Amino acid sequence: CASSQIAGGPPDTQYF.

The genes are TRBV28 and TRBJ2-1; D uncertain. The CDR3 is 11 amino acids. Trimming removed 2 bases at V and 10 bases at J, with 6 bases between. CDR1 and CDR2 from the germline V gene are MDHEN and SYDVKM. The DNA of the CDR3 is TGTGCCAGCAGTTTACGTGTGGAGCAGTTCTTC. Translation gives CASSLRVEQFF.

The chain links TRBV6-5 to TRBJ2-5; D might be TRBD2 (6 bases). Germline V lookup: CDR1 MNHEY, CDR2 SVGAGI. The V end lost 0 bases, the J end lost 7 bases, and 15 bases lay between the germline ends. The CDR3 is made up of 15 amino acids. The CDR3 is CASSYSRTMRRTQYF. The CDR3 DNA reads as TGTGCCAGCAGTTACTCCCGGACTATGCGGCGGACCCAGTACTTC.

This clone was observed a single time. The chain combines TRBV6-7 with TRBJ2-5, with TRBD1 as a possible D gene (6 bases). The J call may be mistaken, given a closer DNA end match to TRBJ2-7. TRBV6-7 is labeled an ORF, and its function is uncertain. This CDR3 has 15 residues. CDR3 region: CASSYEAGVNYEQYF. The CDR3 DNA reads as TGTGCCAGCAGTTACGAGGCAGGGGTAAACTACGAGCAGTACTTC.

There are many counts of this clone. The chain links TRBV5-4 to TRBJ2-3; no clear D gene. The germline V and J ends were trimmed by 5 bases and 1 base, with 8 bases remaining between them. The CDR3 covers 13 residues. Germline V lookup: CDR1 SGHNT, CDR2 YYREEE (reference sequence). The CDR3 loop is CASSYLGTDTQYF. In nucleotides, the CDR3 is TGTGCCAGCAGTTACCTCGGCACAGATACGCAGTATTTT.

This sequence joins TRBV18 and TRBJ2-1; 8 bases are shared with TRBD2. The CDR3 is 20 residues long. Germline CDR1 is KGHSH and CDR2 is LQKENI. V dropped 7 bases and J dropped 0; count of bases not matched to a gene: 20. CDR3 loop: CASLPPRRASGQGSYNEQFF. CDR3 DNA sequence: TGTGCCAGCTTACCGCCCCGACGGGCTAGCGGGCAAGGCTCCTACAATGAGCAGTTCTTC. Filled out from reference TRBV18 and TRBJ2-1, the complete variable domain reads NAGVMQNPRHLVRRRGQEARLRCSPMKGHSHVYWYRQLPEEGLKFMVYLQKENIIDESGMPKERFSAEFPKEGPSILRIQQVVRGDSAAYFCASLPPRRASGQGSYNEQFFGPGTRLTVL.

The V gene is TRBV18, the J gene TRBJ2-7; 12 bases agree with TRBD2. V lost 4 bases and J lost 0; bases outside the gene matches: 4. Per the germline V gene, CDR1 is KGHSH and CDR2 is LQKENI. The CDR3 spans 16 residues. CDR3 nucleotide sequence: TGTGCCAGCTCACTTGGGACTAGCGGGTCCTCCTACGAGCAGTACTTC. This codes for CASSLGTSGSSYEQYF.

J is TRBJ1-3 and V is TRBV15; D is undetermined. Germline V CDR1 and CDR2: LNHNV, YYDKDF (reference sequence). This CDR3 comprises 12 residues. V was cut by 6 bases and J by 3 bases, with 6 bases left in between. The CDR3 bases are TGTGCCACCAGGGCTGTTGGAAACACCATATATTTT. Translating gives CATRAVGNTIYF.

This clone was counted only a few times. A single base is all that separates this from a far larger clone, so a read error is likely. The V and J genes are TRBV29-1 and TRBJ2-1; D is tentatively TRBD1 or TRBD2 (5 bases each). Germline assignment: CDR1 SQVTM and CDR2 ANQGSEA. The CDR3 totals 11 residues. V was cut by 2 bases and J by 9 bases, with 8 bases left in between. In nucleotides, the CDR3 is TGCAGCGTTGAATCGGGACGTGAGCAGTTCTTC. It specifies CSVESGREQFF.

The gene calls are TRBV10-2 and TRBJ2-2, with 11 bases matching TRBD2. V lost 8 bases, J lost 4 bases, and 9 bases stayed unmatched. Germline V gene data show CDR1 as WSHSY and CDR2 as SAAADI. The CDR3 is 16 amino acids. The DNA for the CDR3 is TGCGCCAGCCAACCTCTAGCGGGAGGTTTCACCGGGGAGCTGTTTTTT. This codes for CASQPLAGGFTGELFF.

The CDR3 sequence is CASSPGAGLGRREQFF. The CDR3 region has the DNA TGTGCCAGCAGCCCAGGAGCGGGACTAGGTCGGCGTGAGCAGTTCTTC. The chain links TRBV7-9 to TRBJ2-1, with 8 bases that match TRBD2. The ends lost 5 bases at V and 9 bases at J; junction bases unmatched: 15. The CDR3 is 16 amino acids. Per the germline V gene, CDR1 is SEHNR and CDR2 is FQNEAQ (reference sequence). The full variable domain, rest sourced from reference TRBV7-9 and TRBJ2-1, is DTGVSQNPRHKITKRGQNVTFRCDPISEHNRLYWYRQTLGQGPEFLTYFQNEAQLEKSRLLSDRFSAERPKGSFSTLEIQRTEQGDSAMYLCASSPGAGLGRREQFFGPGTRLTVL.

The genes are TRBV28 and TRBJ2-1; 7 nucleotides align to TRBD2. From germline, CDR1 is MDHEN and CDR2 SYDVKM. The V gene end was trimmed by 3 bases and the J gene end by 15 bases; junction bases not matched to a gene: 5. This CDR3 contains 11 residues. CDR3 amino acids: CASSFPGGRFF. CDR3 nucleotide sequence: TGTGCCAGCAGTTTTCCTGGCGGGAGGTTCTTC.

The chain couples TRBV7-2 to TRBJ2-7, with a tentative D call TRBD2 (6 bases). The ends were cut back, 3 bases at V and 1 base at J, with 13 bases in the middle. Germline-derived CDR1 and CDR2 are SGHTA and FQGNSA. This CDR3 comprises 15 residues. CDR3 protein: CASSFLGLTSYEQYF. CDR3 nucleotides: TGTGCCAGCAGCTTTCTGGGACTCACGTCCTACGAGCAGTACTTC.